This paragraph reports one TCR beta chain. Other nucleotide sequences from this sample produce the same CDR3. Trimming left V 0 bases short and J 3 bases short, with 1 base between. Per germline, CDR1 SGHDT and CDR2 YYEEEE. The CDR3 is 11 amino acids. Peripheral blood and lesional scalp punch biopsies were taken from alopecia areata patients. Separation by sorting yielded CD4+ and CD8+ T cells from PBMCs. This entry belongs to a study of CD8+ T cells in alopecia areata. Sequencing relied on a cDNA template that was reverse transcribed from extracted RNA. The repertoire was sequenced with immunoSEQ multiplex PCR; TCRdb's copy has only in-frame clones and lacks some. Among approximately 150,000 clones listed, 87% were seen once.

Here the sequenced sample was CD8+ T cells sorted from blood, taken at week 0. This TCR derives from a human donor with alopecia areata. The chain carries TRBV5-6 and TRBJ2-7; D is undetermined. In nucleotides, the CDR3 is TGTGCCAGCAGCTTGGGCTACGAGCAGTACTTC. Residues: CASSLGYEQYF. The entire variable domain, with the rest obtained from reference TRBV5-6 and TRBJ2-7, is as follows: DAGVTQSPTHLIKTRGQQVTLRCSPKSGHDTVSWYQQALGQGPQFIFQYYEEEERQRGNFPDRFSGHQFPNYSSELNVNALLLGDSALYLCASSLGYEQYFGPGTRLTVT.